One and the same sample provided the 29 T cell receptor beta chains below, sequenced in a study of CD8 T cells in ankylosing spondylitis. TCRdb analysed the 5' RACE reads with MiXCR anew, one entry per CDR3 protein. The sample contains fewer than 350,000 distinct CDR3 sequences, around 10% of which appear only once. Sample: blood, either unsorted or a sorted T cell fraction (not recorded which). The receptor set was obtained from a female donor with ankylosing spondylitis or in good health (not recorded which).

This clonotype came up many times. This rearrangement joins TRBV24-1 to TRBJ2-5, with D unclear. This CDR3 is 12 amino acids long. V was pared by 1 base and J by 5 bases, with 4 bases between. CDR1 KGHDR and CDR2 SFDVKD come from the germline V gene. The CDR3 DNA follows: TGTGCCACCAGTGATTTTGCCGAGACCCAGTACTTC. Translation gives CATSDFAETQYF.

This clonotype was counted at least ten times. V is TRBV7-2 and J is TRBJ2-1, with 9 bases fitting TRBD2. The CDR3 is made up of 14 amino acids. Germline CDR1 is SGHTA and CDR2 is FQGNSA. V was pared by 5 bases and J by 6 bases, with 5 bases of the junction left unmatched. Here the CDR3 reads CASSLGTSFNEQFF. Written as DNA, the CDR3 is TGTGCCAGCAGCCTCGGGACTAGCTTCAATGAGCAGTTCTTC.

This clonotype was counted ten times or more. The chain is built from TRBV6-1 and TRBJ1-1; weak D call: TRBD1 (5 bases). Trimming removed 6 bases at V and 0 bases at J, with 11 bases between. The CDR3 is made up of 14 amino acids. Per the germline V gene, CDR1 is MNHNS and CDR2 is SASEGT. The CDR3 region is CASSRTWMNTEAFF. The CDR3 nucleotides are TGTGCCAGCAGCCGGACATGGATGAACACTGAAGCTTTCTTT.

In its sample, this clonotype was seen a few times. The chain uses TRBV30 and TRBJ1-1; 9 positions agree with TRBD1. This CDR3 region has 13 residues. Germline V gene sequence: CDR1 GTSNPN, CDR2 SVGIG (reference sequence). V shed 5 bases and J 7 bases; nucleotides not matched to a gene: 8. The CDR3, as DNA: TGTGCCTGGGATCCGGGACAGGGTATTGAAGCTTTCTTT. Its translation is CAWDPGQGIEAFF. The full variable domain, in which reference TRBV30 and TRBJ1-1 provide the parts outside the CDR3, is SQTIHQWPATLVQPVGSPLSLECTVEGTSNPNLYWYRQAAGRGLQLLFYSVGIGQISSEVPQNLSASRPQDRQFILSSKKLLLSDSGFYLCAWDPGQGIEAFFGQGTRLTVV.

This clonotype was detected ten times or more. This chain links TRBV29-1 with TRBJ1-4, with a weak D call TRBD1 (6 bases). The CDR3 runs to 13 residues. Trimming removed 5 bases at V and 8 bases at J, with 15 bases between. Germline V gives CDR1 SQVTM, CDR2 ANQGSEA. The CDR3 nucleotides are TGCAGCGTTAGAGCGGGGGGCAAAGAAAAACTGTTTTTT. Its translation is CSVRAGGKEKLFF.

This clonotype was counted ten times or more. The chain joins TRBV5-1 to TRBJ1-1; tentative D call: TRBD1 (6 bases). Trimming took 0 bases from V and 0 from J, leaving 12 bases between them. The CDR3 spans 16 residues. Germline V CDR1 and CDR2: SGHRS, YFSETQ. As DNA, the CDR3 is TGCGCCAGCAGCTTGGATGGGGGCTATGTGAACACTGAAGCTTTCTTT. Amino acid sequence: CASSLDGGYVNTEAFF.

This clonotype was picked up a small number of times. The genes are TRBV6-5 and TRBJ1-1; D gene uncertain. Trimming removed 2 bases from V and 2 bases from J, with 12 bases in between. The CDR3 loop spans 15 amino acids. CDR1 is MNHEY and CDR2 is SVGAGI in the germline V gene. CDR3 in amino acids: CASSYLRGGNTEAFF. CDR3 in DNA: TGTGCCAGCAGTTACCTGCGGGGTGGCAACACTGAAGCTTTCTTT.

This clonotype was observed at least ten times. V is TRBV15 and J is TRBJ2-1; D gene ambiguous. V was trimmed by 0 bases and J by 0 bases, leaving 18 bases between them. The CDR3 consists of 19 residues. The germline gives CDR1 LNHNV, CDR2 YYDKDF (reference sequence). CDR3 in amino acids: CATSRDSVMVRSSYNEQFF. The CDR3 bases are TGTGCCACCAGCAGAGATAGTGTTATGGTACGAAGCTCCTACAATGAGCAGTTCTTC.

This clonotype has a count of ten or more. The chain couples TRBV4-2 to TRBJ2-1; no firm D call. Trimming stripped 0 bases from V and 11 bases from J, with 8 bases between. The germline V gene has CDR1 LGHNA and CDR2 YNFKEQ. CDR3 length equals 12 residues. CDR3 DNA sequence: TGTGCCAGCAGCCAAGAATGGGCTAAGCAGTTCTTC. Encoded protein: CASSQEWAKQFF.

This clonotype was recorded many times. CDR3: CASSPQPTGIGADTQYF. CDR3 nucleotide sequence: TGTGCCAGCTCACCTCAACCGACAGGGATAGGTGCAGATACGCAGTATTTT. The V call is TRBV18, the J call TRBJ2-3, with 7 positions matching TRBD1. This CDR3 has 17 residues. The ends lost 3 bases at V and 4 bases at J; junction bases unmatched: 13. Germline V gene sequence: CDR1 KGHSH, CDR2 LQKENI.

This clonotype was seen ten or more times. The rearrangement joins TRBV6-4 to TRBJ1-5, with 8 bases lining up with TRBD1. CDR1 is MRHNA and CDR2 is SNTAGT in the germline V gene. V lost 7 bases, J lost 4 bases, and 9 bases stayed unmatched. The CDR3 has 15 amino acids. CDR3 nucleotides: TGTGCCAGCATACCTCGGACAGGGAATAATCAGCCCCAGCATTTT. It specifies CASIPRTGNNQPQHF.

This clonotype has more than one count but fewer than ten. CDR3: CASSPGLPGNQPQHF. In DNA, the CDR3 is TGTGCCAGCAGCCCAGGGCTTCCGGGCAATCAGCCCCAGCATTTT. J is TRBJ1-5 and V is TRBV4-2; D possibly corresponds to TRBD1 (5 bases). This CDR3 spans 15 amino acids. Between the trimmed V and J ends, which lost 4 bases and 2 bases, there was a span of 12 bases. Germline V gene data show CDR1 as LGHNA and CDR2 as YNFKEQ.

V usage is TRBV12-3 or TRBV12-4 and J usage is TRBJ2-2; 12 bases line up with TRBD1. This CDR3 has 16 amino acids. J lost 1 base, V lost 6 bases, and 3 bases had no gene match. The CDR3 bases are TGTGCCAGCAGCGGGACAGGGGGCTGGAACACCGGGGAGCTGTTTTTT. Translation gives CASSGTGGWNTGELFF.

At least ten counts were recorded for this clonotype. The rearrangement links TRBV20-1 to TRBJ1-6; 10 bases are a match to TRBD1. The V segment lost 6 bases and the J segment 9 bases; nucleotides outside the gene matches: 8. Looked up from germline, CDR1 is DFQATT and CDR2 is SNEGSKA (reference sequence). The CDR3 extends over 14 amino acids. CDR3 loop: CSATGTGESSPLHF. Written as DNA, the CDR3 is TGCAGTGCAACCGGGACAGGGGAATCTTCACCCCTCCACTTT.

The rearrangement joins TRBV28 to TRBJ1-2; D call uncertain. Germline assignment: CDR1 MDHEN and CDR2 SYDVKM. V lost 2 bases, J lost 3 bases, and 13 bases lay in between. The CDR3 is 15 amino acids. The CDR3 reads CASSLRGRDDYGYTF. Written as DNA, the CDR3 is TGTGCCAGCAGTTTACGCGGGCGGGATGACTATGGCTACACCTTC.

The genes are TRBV2 and TRBJ2-3; tentative D call: TRBD2 (5 bases). CDR3 size: 14 residues. Germline CDR1 and CDR2: SNHLY and FYNNEI. V shed 4 bases and J shed 4 bases, with 12 bases lying between them. The CDR3 bases are TGTGCCAGCAGTGCCCGAGGGCCTCCAGATACGCAGTATTTT. Its translation is CASSARGPPDTQYF.

This clonotype was picked up many times. The chain links TRBV6-5 to TRBJ1-6; D gene uncertain. The V end was cut by 6 bases, the J end by 13 bases, with 13 bases between. This CDR3 is 12 amino acids long. Per germline, CDR1 MNHEY and CDR2 SVGAGI. CDR3 amino acids: CASSRGPRPLHF. The CDR3 DNA is TGTGCCAGCAGCCGGGGTCCTCGGCCCCTCCACTTT.

This clonotype appeared many times. The chain employs TRBV20-1 and TRBJ2-1; 7 bases line up with TRBD1. After removal of 4 bases from V and 2 bases from J, the junction contained 5 bases not matched to a gene. Germline V CDR1 and CDR2: DFQATT, SNEGSKA (reference sequence). This CDR3 comprises 14 residues. The CDR3 DNA is TGCAGTGCTACAGGGGGTAGCGCCTACAATGAGCAGTTCTTC. It specifies CSATGGSAYNEQFF.

This clonotype was seen repeatedly, ten times or more. V gene TRBV20-1 combines with J gene TRBJ2-5; D might be TRBD1 (5 bases). The CDR3 sequence is 16 residues long. The germline V and J ends were trimmed by 2 bases and 5 bases, with 21 bases remaining between them. Germline-derived CDR1 and CDR2 are DFQATT and SNEGSKA (reference sequence). The chain's CDR3 is CSARRVDSSASETQYF. In nucleotides, the CDR3 is TGCAGTGCTAGAAGAGTTGACAGCTCCGCTTCGGAGACCCAGTACTTC.

This clonotype was picked up a small number of times. The rearrangement joins TRBV29-1 to TRBJ1-2, with 7 positions matching TRBD1. The V and J ends lost 2 bases and 6 bases, in that order; junction bases with no gene match: 3. CDR1 is SQVTM and CDR2 is ANQGSEA in the germline V gene. This CDR3 spans 12 amino acids. CDR3 nucleotide sequence: TGCAGCGTTGAACTCCAGGGGGATGGCTACACCTTC. Translated: CSVELQGDGYTF.

There are a few counts of this clonotype. CDR3: CASRTGQGGTNEKLFF. CDR3 DNA sequence: TGCGCCAGCAGGACTGGACAGGGGGGAACTAATGAAAAACTGTTTTTT. V usage is TRBV5-1 and J usage is TRBJ1-4; TRBD1 matches at 10 bases. The length of the CDR3 is 16 residues. After removal of 5 bases from V and 1 base from J, the junction contained 5 bases not matched to a gene. Germline values: CDR1 SGHRS, CDR2 YFSETQ.

In this sample, this clonotype turned up a few times. The CDR3 sequence is CASSPRTSANTGELFF. Here the CDR3 DNA reads TGTGCCAGCAGCCCGAGGACTAGCGCCAACACCGGGGAGCTGTTTTTT. The gene calls are TRBV7-8 and TRBJ2-2, with 9 bases matching TRBD2. Germline assignment: CDR1 SGHVS and CDR2 FQNEAQ. The CDR3 loop spans 16 amino acids. With 5 bases clipped from V and 2 bases from J, the junction kept 6 bases outside the gene matches.

Points on this clonotype: This may stem from a read error, because a much larger clone lies one nucleotide away. The rearrangement joins TRBV5-1 to TRBJ2-3; a possible D gene is TRBD2 (5 bases). Germline V gene lookup returns CDR1 SGHRS and CDR2 YFSETQ. The CDR3 contains 15 residues. The CDR3 DNA reads as TGCGCCAACAGCGAGTTGGGAGACCGCACAGATACGCAGTATTTT. Protein: CANSELGDRTDTQYF.

This clonotype was recorded at least ten times. This CDR3 is CSAEGTEYNQPQHF. The CDR3 DNA sequence: TGCAGTGCTGAGGGGACAGAGTACAATCAGCCCCAGCATTTT. The rearrangement uses TRBV20-1 and TRBJ1-5; TRBD1 aligns across 7 bases. The length of the CDR3 is 14 residues. V lost 5 bases, J lost 3 bases, and 7 bases stayed unmatched. CDR1 DFQATT and CDR2 SNEGSKA come from the germline V gene (reference sequence).

Many counts were recorded for this clonotype. The rearrangement links TRBV28 to TRBJ2-1; tentatively, D is TRBD2 (6 bases). The CDR3 covers 16 residues. V shed 7 bases and J shed 6 bases, with 22 bases lying between them. Germline V gene sequence: CDR1 MDHEN, CDR2 SYDVKM. The CDR3 loop reads CASNYPTGVDGNEQFF. The CDR3 DNA follows: TGTGCCAGCAATTATCCAACGGGAGTAGATGGCAATGAGCAGTTCTTC.

This clonotype was seen ten or more times. The V and J genes are TRBV11-2 and TRBJ2-4; D is undetermined. Germline V gives CDR1 SGHAT, CDR2 FQNNGV. This CDR3 has 13 amino acids. V dropped 8 bases and J dropped 0 bases, with 8 bases sitting between them. The CDR3 DNA follows: TGTGCCAGCCGGCAGCTAGCCAAAAACATTCAGTACTTC. This codes for CASRQLAKNIQYF.

Many counts were recorded for this clonotype. The rearrangement uses TRBV5-1 and TRBJ2-7; D unclear. Germline CDR1 SGHRS, CDR2 YFSETQ. With 0 bases removed from V and 7 bases from J, the gap between germline ends came to 8 bases. The CDR3 contains 12 residues. DNA for the CDR3: TGCGCCAGCAGCTTGGCCGGCGAAGAGCAGTACTTC. Encoded protein: CASSLAGEEQYF.

This chain links TRBV28 with TRBJ1-4; 7 bases map to TRBD1. V lost 2 bases and J lost 6; bases outside the gene matches: 3. The CDR3 runs to 14 residues. CDR1 MDHEN and CDR2 SYDVKM come from the germline V gene. The CDR3 region has the DNA TGTGCCAGCAGTTTAAGGGGGCCTTATGAAAAACTGTTTTTT. It translates to CASSLRGPYEKLFF.

Many counts were recorded for this clonotype. The rearrangement joins TRBV20-1 to TRBJ1-4; D might be TRBD1 (5 bases). Trimming cost V 3 bases and J 7 bases, with 15 bases left between them. The CDR3 totals 14 residues. In germline, CDR1 is DFQATT, CDR2 SNEGSKA (reference sequence). The CDR3 coding sequence is TGCAGTGCTAGGGAGTGGGGGAGGGGTGAAAAACTGTTTTTT. It translates to CSAREWGRGEKLFF.